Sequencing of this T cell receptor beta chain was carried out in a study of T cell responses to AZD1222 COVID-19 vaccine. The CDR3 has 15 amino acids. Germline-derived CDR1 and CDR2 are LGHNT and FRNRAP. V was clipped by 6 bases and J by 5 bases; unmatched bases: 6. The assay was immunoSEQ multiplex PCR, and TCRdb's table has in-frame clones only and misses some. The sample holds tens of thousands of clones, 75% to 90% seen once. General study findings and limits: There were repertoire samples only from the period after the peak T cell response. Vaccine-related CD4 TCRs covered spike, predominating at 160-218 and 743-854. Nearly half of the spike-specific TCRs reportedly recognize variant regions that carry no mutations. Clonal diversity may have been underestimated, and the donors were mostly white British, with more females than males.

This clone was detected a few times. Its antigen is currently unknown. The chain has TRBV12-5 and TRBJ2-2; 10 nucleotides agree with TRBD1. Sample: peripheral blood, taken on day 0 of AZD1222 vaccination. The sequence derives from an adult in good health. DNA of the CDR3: TGTGCTAGTGGGGCGGGACAGGGGTGGACCGGGGAGCTGTTTTTT. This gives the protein CASGAGQGWTGELFF. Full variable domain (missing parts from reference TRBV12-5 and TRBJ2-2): DARVTQTPRHKVTEMGQEVTMRCQPILGHNTVFWYRQTMMQGLELLAYFRNRAPLDDSGMPKDRFSAEMPDATLATLKIQPSEPRDSAVYFCASGAGQGWTGELFFGEGSRLTVL.